These 27 T cell receptor beta chains originate from one sample sequenced in a study of blood T cell repertoires in COVID-19. The method was immunoSEQ multiplex PCR; TCRdb's version includes in-frame clones alone and lacks a portion of them. The sample holds 240,000 or so clones; around four fifths are singletons and the top ten take roughly 1.9%. The sample consisted of peripheral blood. The receptors shown here come from a man aged 30 to 39 who had recovered from COVID-19.

This chain uses TRBV6-5 with TRBJ1-2; 9 bases agree with TRBD1. The CDR3 runs 13 residues. Germline V lookup: CDR1 MNHEY, CDR2 SVGAGI. V lost 5 bases, J lost 6 bases, and 4 bases stayed unmatched. CDR3 amino acids: CASSPGQGDGYTF. Written as DNA, the CDR3 is TGTGCCAGCAGTCCGGGACAGGGAGATGGCTACACCTTC.

This clone was seen a few times. The CDR3 reads CASSDRPGGFNEQFF. DNA for the CDR3: TGCGCCAGCAGCGACCGCCCAGGAGGTTTTAATGAGCAGTTCTTC. V is TRBV5-1 and J is TRBJ2-1; the D gene is possibly TRBD2 (5 bases). The germline CDR1 and CDR2 sequences are SGHRS and YFSETQ. This CDR3 contains 15 residues. V shed 4 bases and J shed 7 bases, with 18 bases lying between them.

The genes are TRBV29-1 and TRBJ2-3, with D perhaps matching TRBD1 (5 bases). The CDR3 spans 14 residues. The V and J ends lost 7 bases and 2 bases respectively, with 16 bases between them. CDR1 and CDR2 from the germline V gene are SQVTM and ANQGSEA. CDR3 amino acids: CSDLGQALTDTQYF. The DNA of the CDR3 is TGCAGCGACCTGGGGCAGGCACTCACAGATACGCAGTATTTT.

The DNA for the CDR3 is TGTGCCAGCAGTTTGTCTGGACTGGGGAACACCATATATTTT. The encoded protein is CASSLSGLGNTIYF. The J gene is TRBJ1-3, the V gene TRBV27; D gene unclear. Germline CDR1 and CDR2: MNHEY and SMNVEV (reference sequence). CDR3 length equals 14 residues. V lost 3 bases, J lost 7 bases, and 13 bases lay in between.

This clone appeared a single time. The gene calls are TRBV7-2 and TRBJ2-3, with 10 bases aligning to TRBD1. CDR1 is SGHTA and CDR2 is FQGNSA in the germline V gene. The ends lost 2 bases at V and 4 bases at J; junction bases unmatched: 3. This CDR3 is 15 amino acids long. In DNA form, the CDR3 reads TGTGCCAGCAGCTTACAGACAGGGGGCGCAGATACGCAGTATTTT. It specifies CASSLQTGGADTQYF.

This rearrangement joins TRBV19 to TRBJ1-1; TRBD1 is a possible D gene (6 bases). V lost 4 bases and J 1 base, leaving 13 bases between the germline ends. This CDR3 spans 15 amino acids. Germline V gives CDR1 LNHDA, CDR2 SQIVND (reference sequence). CDR3 loop: CASSTGDASNTEAFF. Written as DNA, the CDR3 is TGTGCCAGTAGTACAGGGGACGCTTCGAACACTGAAGCTTTCTTT. Full variable domain (rest looked up from reference TRBV19 and TRBJ1-1): DGGITQSPKYLFRKEGQNVTLSCEQNLNHDAMYWYRQDPGQGLRLIYYSQIVNDFQKGDIAEGYSVSREKKESFPLTVTSAQKNPTAFYLCASSTGDASNTEAFFGQGTRLTVV.

The CDR3 loop reads CASRVEGDYNSPLHF. CDR3 nucleotides: TGTGCCAGCAGAGTCGAGGGAGATTATAATTCACCCCTCCACTTT. This chain links TRBV6-5 with TRBJ1-6; D not resolved. V lost 6 bases and J lost 4, with 13 bases in between. From germline, CDR1 is MNHEY and CDR2 SVGAGI. The CDR3 consists of 15 residues.

The chain is built from TRBV5-1 and TRBJ1-1; 7 positions match TRBD1. V dropped 4 bases and J dropped 7; count of bases not matched to a gene: 13. Germline V gene data show CDR1 as SGHRS and CDR2 as YFSETQ. The CDR3 is made up of 15 amino acids. CDR3 nucleotides: TGCGCCAGCAGCCCCCGGGACAGCGGGCCCCTTGAAGCTTTCTTT. Translating it yields CASSPRDSGPLEAFF.

The V call is TRBV5-1, the J call TRBJ2-3; D is unresolved. Germline V CDR1 and CDR2: SGHRS, YFSETQ. V was trimmed by 9 bases and J by 4 bases, leaving 15 bases between them. This CDR3 contains 13 residues. The CDR3 sequence: CATARVLSDTQYF. Written as DNA, the CDR3 is TGCGCCACCGCCCGGGTACTCTCAGATACGCAGTATTTT.

The chain recombines TRBV7-8 with TRBJ1-3, with a weak D call TRBD1 (6 bases). The germline gives CDR1 SGHVS, CDR2 FQNEAQ. Trimming stripped 4 bases from V and 5 bases from J, with 15 bases between. This CDR3 has 15 residues. The CDR3 sequence is CASSSMTGSRNTIYF. The DNA of the CDR3 is TGTGCCAGCAGCTCAATGACAGGTTCAAGAAACACCATATATTTT.

The rearrangement links TRBV3-1 (or the pseudogene TRBV3-2) to TRBJ2-3, with 13 nucleotides matching TRBD2. CDR1 and CDR2 (germline): LGHDT, YNNKEL (reference sequence). With 4 bases clipped from V and 4 bases from J, the junction kept 11 bases outside the gene matches. This CDR3 has 18 residues. The CDR3 bases are TGTGCCAGCAGCCGAGAAAGGTATGGGACTAGCGGGGCAGATACGCAGTATTTT. Amino acid sequence: CASSRERYGTSGADTQYF.

The chain has TRBV24-1 and TRBJ2-1; D may be TRBD1 (7 bases). Per the germline V gene, CDR1 is KGHDR and CDR2 is SFDVKD. V was cut by 10 bases and J by 9 bases, with 18 bases left in between. The CDR3 covers 13 residues. The CDR3 bases are TGTGCCACGGGGAGGAGGGGGCGCGGTGAGCAGTTCTTC. Residues: CATGRRGRGEQFF.

The rearrangement links TRBV29-1 to TRBJ1-3; D possibly corresponds to TRBD1 (5 bases). Germline CDR1 reads SQVTM; CDR2 reads ANQGSEA. With 7 bases removed from V and 2 bases from J, the gap between germline ends came to 15 bases. The CDR3 is made up of 14 amino acids. CDR3 DNA sequence: TGCAGCGCCGCCGGACAATCTGCTGGAAACACCATATATTTT. Protein: CSAAGQSAGNTIYF.

The V and J genes are TRBV5-4 and TRBJ1-1, with D perhaps TRBD1 (6 bases). This CDR3 has 15 residues. The V and J ends lost 4 bases and 1 base respectively, with 14 bases between them. Germline-derived CDR1 and CDR2 are SGHNT and YYREEE (reference sequence). CDR3 DNA: TGTGCCAGCAGCGCCCGGGACACCTGGAACACTGAAGCTTTCTTT. Translation gives CASSARDTWNTEAFF.

The gene calls are TRBV6-6 and TRBJ2-7; 12 bases line up with TRBD1. V lost 6 bases, J lost 4 bases, and 7 bases stayed unmatched. Germline V CDR1 and CDR2: MNHNY, SVGAGI (reference sequence). The CDR3 runs to 15 residues. In nucleotides, the CDR3 is TGTGCCAGCAGAAAACGGGACAGGGGGCTTTACGAGCAGTACTTC. This sequence encodes CASRKRDRGLYEQYF.

This clone was recorded at least ten times. The gene calls are TRBV4-1 and TRBJ2-2, with TRBD1 as a possible D gene (6 bases). Germline assignment: CDR1 MGHRA and CDR2 YSYEKL. This CDR3 is built from 20 residues. The V end was cut by 3 bases, the J end by 5 bases, with 28 bases between. CDR3 in amino acids: CASSQAPGQILSFGTGELFF. In nucleotides, the CDR3 is TGCGCCAGCAGCCAGGCGCCGGGACAAATACTATCTTTTGGGACCGGGGAGCTGTTTTTT.

This clone appeared a few times. This chain uses TRBV7-6 with TRBJ1-6; perhaps TRBD1 as D (6 bases). Germline V gene data show CDR1 as SGHVS and CDR2 as FNYEAQ. The V gene lost 1 base and the J gene lost 10 bases, with 17 bases spanning the gap. This CDR3 spans 16 amino acids. For the CDR3, the DNA is TGTGCCAGCAGCTTAGAACAGGGAAGTTTGTACTCACCCCTCCACTTT. Its protein product is CASSLEQGSLYSPLHF.

A word on this clone: One end of the junction fails to match germline, which may point to a read error. The chain uses TRBV3-1 (or the pseudogene TRBV3-2) and TRBJ1-1, with 7 positions matching TRBD1. Per germline, CDR1 LGHDT and CDR2 YNNKEL (reference sequence). This CDR3 is 13 amino acids long. CDR3 loop: CASSQAPGQPTLF. The CDR3 bases are TGTGCCAGCAGCCAAGCCCCGGGACAGCCAACCCTCTTT.

This clone appeared a single time. V is TRBV18 and J is TRBJ2-4; 7 positions match TRBD1. CDR1 and CDR2 from the germline V gene are KGHSH and LQKENI. The CDR3 sequence is 15 residues long. With 3 bases clipped from V and 2 bases from J, the junction kept 4 bases outside the gene matches. The CDR3 spells CASSPVQGTKNIQYF. CDR3 bases: TGTGCCAGCTCACCTGTACAGGGGACCAAAAACATTCAGTACTTC. The full variable domain, completed using reference TRBV18 and TRBJ2-4, is NAGVMQNPRHLVRRRGQEARLRCSPMKGHSHVYWYRQLPEEGLKFMVYLQKENIIDESGMPKERFSAEFPKEGPSILRIQQVVRGDSAAYFCASSPVQGTKNIQYFGAGTRLSVL.

J is TRBJ2-3 and V is TRBV7-3; D may be TRBD2 (7 bases). With 8 bases removed from V and 0 bases from J, the gap between germline ends came to 18 bases. This CDR3 contains 16 residues. Germline V CDR1 and CDR2: SGHTA, FQGTGA. Written as DNA, the CDR3 is TGTGCCAGCTGCCGGGGGGCGGAAGAGAGCACAGATACGCAGTATTTT. Translating it yields CASCRGAEESTDTQYF.

The chain couples TRBV13 to TRBJ2-6; no firm D call. The CDR3 loop spans 17 amino acids. Germline V gene lookup returns CDR1 PRHDT and CDR2 FYEKMQ (reference sequence). Trimming took off 0 bases at V and 1 base at J, with 10 bases between the two ends. The CDR3 bases are TGTGCCAGCAGCTTAGGCGGCCGGGTATCTGGGGCCAACGTCCTGACTTTC. It yields the protein CASSLGGRVSGANVLTF.

The chain joins TRBV5-5 to TRBJ1-2; D gene ambiguous. Germline V gives CDR1 SGHKS, CDR2 YYEKEE (reference sequence). The CDR3 loop spans 12 amino acids. V lost 0 bases and J lost 8, with 8 bases in between. CDR3 in amino acids: CASSLAPRGYTF. The CDR3 DNA reads TGTGCCAGCAGCTTGGCTCCGCGCGGCTACACCTTC.

The gene calls are TRBV15 and TRBJ2-3, with 7 nucleotides matching TRBD2. The CDR3 runs 14 residues. V was pared by 4 bases and J by 5 bases, with 6 bases of the junction left unmatched. Germline V CDR1 and CDR2: LNHNV, YYDKDF (reference sequence). This CDR3 is CATSTRTRRDTQYF. As DNA, the CDR3 is TGTGCCACCAGCACAAGGACTAGAAGAGATACGCAGTATTTT.

The V gene is TRBV2, the J gene TRBJ2-7; 11 bases map to TRBD2. The CDR3 spans 16 residues. Losses at the gene ends were 7 bases for V and 0 bases for J; bases not matched to a gene: 8. CDR1 and CDR2 from the germline V gene are SNHLY and FYNNEI. The DNA of the CDR3 is TGTGCCAGCAAACCTAGCGGGGGGACCAGCTCCTACGAGCAGTACTTC. Its protein is CASKPSGGTSSYEQYF.

For this clone: The sample holds other DNA sequences that translate to the same CDR3. V usage is TRBV5-1 and J usage is TRBJ1-2; possible D gene TRBD1, 6 bases. CDR1 is SGHRS and CDR2 is YFSETQ in the germline V gene. CDR3 length: 14 residues. Trimming took 0 bases from V and 2 from J, leaving 8 bases between them. The CDR3 bases are TGCGCCAGCAGCTTGGGGCAGGGGAACTATGGCTACACCTTC. This codes for CASSLGQGNYGYTF.

The rearrangement uses TRBV11-1 and TRBJ1-5; unclear D gene. The CDR3 is 13 amino acids. The V and J ends lost 2 bases and 1 base respectively, with 3 bases between them. Germline V gene sequence: CDR1 SGHAT, CDR2 FQDESV (reference sequence). The CDR3 sequence is CASSLQSNQPQHF. The CDR3 DNA sequence: TGTGCCAGCAGCTTACAAAGCAATCAGCCCCAGCATTTT.

The V and J genes are TRBV7-8 and TRBJ2-3, with D possibly TRBD2 on 5 matching bases. The CDR3 runs to 19 residues. Germline V gene lookup returns CDR1 SGHVS and CDR2 FQNEAQ. V lost 1 base to trimming and J lost 1 base, with 21 bases between them. CDR3 in DNA: TGTGCCAGCAGCTTAGGTGCAGGACTTCGATTTTCGGGCACAGATACGCAGTATTTT. Translating it yields CASSLGAGLRFSGTDTQYF.